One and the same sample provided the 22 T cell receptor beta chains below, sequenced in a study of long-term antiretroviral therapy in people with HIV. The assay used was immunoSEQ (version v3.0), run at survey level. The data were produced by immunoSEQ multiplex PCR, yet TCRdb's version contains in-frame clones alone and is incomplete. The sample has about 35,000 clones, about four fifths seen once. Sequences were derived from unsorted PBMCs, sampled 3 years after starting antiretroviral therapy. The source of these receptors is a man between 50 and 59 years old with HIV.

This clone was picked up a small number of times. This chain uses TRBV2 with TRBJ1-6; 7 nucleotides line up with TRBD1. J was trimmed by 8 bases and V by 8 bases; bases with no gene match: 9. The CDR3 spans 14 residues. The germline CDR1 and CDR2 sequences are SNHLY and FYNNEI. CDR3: CASCPDRADSPLHF. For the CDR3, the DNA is TGTGCCAGCTGTCCTGACAGGGCGGATTCACCCCTCCACTTT.

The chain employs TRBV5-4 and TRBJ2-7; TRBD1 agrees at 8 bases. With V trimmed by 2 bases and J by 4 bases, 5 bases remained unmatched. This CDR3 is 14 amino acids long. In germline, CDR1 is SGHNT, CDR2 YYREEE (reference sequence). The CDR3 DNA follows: TGTGCCAGCAGCTTAAGGACAGGGAGGTACGAGCAGTACTTC. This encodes CASSLRTGRYEQYF.

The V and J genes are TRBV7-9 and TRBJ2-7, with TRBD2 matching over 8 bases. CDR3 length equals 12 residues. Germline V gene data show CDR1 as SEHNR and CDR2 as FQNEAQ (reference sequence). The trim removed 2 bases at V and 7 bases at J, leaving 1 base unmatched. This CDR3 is CASSLTGGEQYF. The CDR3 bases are TGTGCCAGCAGCTTAACGGGGGGGGAGCAGTACTTC.

CDR3 nucleotide sequence: TGTGCCAGCAGCTTATATAGGAGCTCGGGCTCCTACAATGAGCAGTTCTTC. Translation gives CASSLYRSSGSYNEQFF. This chain connects TRBV7-6 to TRBJ2-1; D uncertain. The CDR3 loop spans 17 amino acids. Germline CDR1 is SGHVS and CDR2 is FNYEAQ. Trimming stripped 2 bases from V and 0 bases from J, with 14 bases between.

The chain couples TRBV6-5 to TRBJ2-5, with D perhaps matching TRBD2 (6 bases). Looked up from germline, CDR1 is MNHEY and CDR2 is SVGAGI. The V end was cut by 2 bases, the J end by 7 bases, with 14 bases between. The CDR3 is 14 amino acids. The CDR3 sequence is CASSYPTSGSTQYF. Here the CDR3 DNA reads TGTGCCAGCAGTTACCCGACTAGTGGTTCGACCCAGTACTTC.

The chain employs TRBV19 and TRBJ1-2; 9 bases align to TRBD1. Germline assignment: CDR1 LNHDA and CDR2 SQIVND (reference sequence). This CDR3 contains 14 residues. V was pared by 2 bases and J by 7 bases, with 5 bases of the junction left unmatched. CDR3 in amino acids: CASSIPGTGSGYTF. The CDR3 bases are TGTGCCAGTAGTATACCCGGGACAGGGAGTGGCTACACCTTC.

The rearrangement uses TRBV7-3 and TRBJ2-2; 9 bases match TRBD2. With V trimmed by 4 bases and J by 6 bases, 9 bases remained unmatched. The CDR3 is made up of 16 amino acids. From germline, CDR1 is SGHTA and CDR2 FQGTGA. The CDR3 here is CASSSRLGGGAGELFF. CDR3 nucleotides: TGTGCCAGCAGCTCCCGGCTTGGCGGGGGGGCCGGGGAGCTGTTTTTT. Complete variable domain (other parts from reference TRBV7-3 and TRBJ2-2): GAGVSQTPSNKVTEKGKYVELRCDPISGHTALYWYRQSLGQGPEFLIYFQGTGAADDSGLPNDRFFAVRPEGSVSTLKIQRTERGDSAVYLCASSSRLGGGAGELFFGEGSRLTVL.

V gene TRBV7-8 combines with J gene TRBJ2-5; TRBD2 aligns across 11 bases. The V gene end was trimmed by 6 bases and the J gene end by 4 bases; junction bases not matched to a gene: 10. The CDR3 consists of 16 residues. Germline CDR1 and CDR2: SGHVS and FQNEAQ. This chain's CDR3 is CASSRLDGTSGETQYF. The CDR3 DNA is TGTGCCAGCAGTCGATTAGATGGGACTAGCGGAGAGACCCAGTACTTC.

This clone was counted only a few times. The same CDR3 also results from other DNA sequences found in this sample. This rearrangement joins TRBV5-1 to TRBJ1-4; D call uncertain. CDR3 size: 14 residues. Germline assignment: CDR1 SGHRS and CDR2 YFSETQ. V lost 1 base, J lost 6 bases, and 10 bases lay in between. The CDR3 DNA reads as TGCGCCAGCAGCTTGTCGACGGGTGATGAAAAACTGTTTTTT. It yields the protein CASSLSTGDEKLFF.

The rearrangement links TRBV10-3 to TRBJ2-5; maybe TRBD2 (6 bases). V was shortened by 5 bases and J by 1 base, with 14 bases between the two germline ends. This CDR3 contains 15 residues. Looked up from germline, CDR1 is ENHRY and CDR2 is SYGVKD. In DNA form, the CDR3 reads TGTGCCATCAGTCCCGGGGGTTCTATCCAAGAGACCCAGTACTTC. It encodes CAISPGGSIQETQYF.

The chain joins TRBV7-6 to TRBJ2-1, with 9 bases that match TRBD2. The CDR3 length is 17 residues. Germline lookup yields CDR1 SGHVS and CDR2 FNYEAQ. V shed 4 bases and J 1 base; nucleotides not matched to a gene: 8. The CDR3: CASSSLIAGESYNEQFF. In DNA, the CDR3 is TGTGCCAGCAGCTCGTTAATAGCGGGGGAATCCTACAATGAGCAGTTCTTC.

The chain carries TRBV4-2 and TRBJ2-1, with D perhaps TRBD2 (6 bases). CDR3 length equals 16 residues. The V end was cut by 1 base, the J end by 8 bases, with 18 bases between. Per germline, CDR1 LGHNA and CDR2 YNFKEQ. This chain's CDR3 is CASSQALVGGTYEQFF. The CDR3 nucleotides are TGTGCCAGCAGCCAAGCTCTCGTCGGGGGAACGTATGAGCAGTTCTTC.

DNA of the CDR3: TGCGCCAGCAGGAAACAGGGTCGATCCGGCTACACCTTC. Translating it yields CASRKQGRSGYTF. This chain connects TRBV5-1 to TRBJ1-2, with a possible D match to TRBD1 (6 bases). Germline values: CDR1 SGHRS, CDR2 YFSETQ. The CDR3 contains 13 residues. V shed 5 bases and J shed 8 bases, with 16 bases lying between them.

The CDR3 protein is CASSPPGRSAYEQYF. The CDR3 DNA follows: TGTGCCAGCTCACCACCAGGCAGGTCGGCCTACGAGCAGTACTTC. This rearrangement joins TRBV18 to TRBJ2-7, with D uncertain. Trimming pared 0 bases from V and 2 bases from J, leaving 11 bases between. The CDR3 contains 15 residues. The germline gives CDR1 KGHSH, CDR2 LQKENI.

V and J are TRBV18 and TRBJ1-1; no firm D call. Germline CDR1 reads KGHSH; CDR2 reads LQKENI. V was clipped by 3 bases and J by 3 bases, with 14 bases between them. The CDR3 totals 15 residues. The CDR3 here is CASSPLPAWDTEAFF. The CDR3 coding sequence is TGTGCCAGCTCACCGCTCCCGGCGTGGGACACTGAAGCTTTCTTT.

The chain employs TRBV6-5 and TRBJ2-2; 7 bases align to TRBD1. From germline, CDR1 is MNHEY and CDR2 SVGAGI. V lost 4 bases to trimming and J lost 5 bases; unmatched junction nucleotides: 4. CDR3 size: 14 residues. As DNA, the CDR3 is TGTGCCAGCAGTTCAGTACAGGGGACCGGGGAGCTGTTTTTT. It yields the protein CASSSVQGTGELFF.

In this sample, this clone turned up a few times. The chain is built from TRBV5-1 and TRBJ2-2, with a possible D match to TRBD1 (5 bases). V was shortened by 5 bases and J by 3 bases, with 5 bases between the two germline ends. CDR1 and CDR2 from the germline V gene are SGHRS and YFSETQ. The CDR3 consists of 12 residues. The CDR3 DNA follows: TGCGCCAGCAGACAGGACACCGGGGAGCTGTTTTTT. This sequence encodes CASRQDTGELFF.

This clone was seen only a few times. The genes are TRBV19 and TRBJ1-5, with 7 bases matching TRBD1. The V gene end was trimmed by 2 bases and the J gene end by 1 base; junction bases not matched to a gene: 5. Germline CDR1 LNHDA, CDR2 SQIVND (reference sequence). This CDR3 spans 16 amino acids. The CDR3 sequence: CASSIRQGASNQPQHF. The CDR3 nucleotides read TGTGCCAGTAGTATAAGACAGGGAGCGAGCAATCAGCCCCAGCATTTT.

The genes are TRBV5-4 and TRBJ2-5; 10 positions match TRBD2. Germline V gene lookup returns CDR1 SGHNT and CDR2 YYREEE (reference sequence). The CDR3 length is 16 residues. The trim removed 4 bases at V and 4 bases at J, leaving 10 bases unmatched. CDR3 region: CASSPGGLAGVETQYF. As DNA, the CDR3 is TGTGCCAGCAGCCCGGGGGGGCTAGCGGGAGTAGAGACCCAGTACTTC. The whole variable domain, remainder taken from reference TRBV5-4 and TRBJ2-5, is ETGVTQSPTHLIKTRGQQVTLRCSSQSGHNTVSWYQQALGQGPQFIFQYYREEENGRGNFPPRFSGLQFPNYSSELNVNALELDDSALYLCASSPGGLAGVETQYFGPGTRLLVL.

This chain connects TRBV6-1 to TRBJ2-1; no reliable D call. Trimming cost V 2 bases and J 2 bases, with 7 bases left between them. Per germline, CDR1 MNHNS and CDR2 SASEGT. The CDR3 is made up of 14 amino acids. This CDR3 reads CASSERFAYNEQFF. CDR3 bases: TGTGCCAGCAGTGAAAGGTTTGCCTACAATGAGCAGTTCTTC.

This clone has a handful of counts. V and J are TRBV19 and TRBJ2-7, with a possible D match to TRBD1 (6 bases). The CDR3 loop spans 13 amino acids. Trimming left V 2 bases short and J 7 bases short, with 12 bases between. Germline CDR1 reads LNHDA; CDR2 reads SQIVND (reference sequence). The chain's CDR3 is CASSIRGGLEQYF. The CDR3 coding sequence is TGTGCCAGTAGTATACGTGGGGGCCTGGAGCAGTACTTC.

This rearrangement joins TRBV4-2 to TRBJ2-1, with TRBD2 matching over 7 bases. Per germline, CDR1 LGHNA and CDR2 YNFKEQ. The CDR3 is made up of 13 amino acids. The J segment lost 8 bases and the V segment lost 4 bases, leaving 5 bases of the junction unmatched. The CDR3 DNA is TGTGCCAGCAGCCGAGAAGGGAGGGATGAGCAGTTCTTC. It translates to CASSREGRDEQFF.